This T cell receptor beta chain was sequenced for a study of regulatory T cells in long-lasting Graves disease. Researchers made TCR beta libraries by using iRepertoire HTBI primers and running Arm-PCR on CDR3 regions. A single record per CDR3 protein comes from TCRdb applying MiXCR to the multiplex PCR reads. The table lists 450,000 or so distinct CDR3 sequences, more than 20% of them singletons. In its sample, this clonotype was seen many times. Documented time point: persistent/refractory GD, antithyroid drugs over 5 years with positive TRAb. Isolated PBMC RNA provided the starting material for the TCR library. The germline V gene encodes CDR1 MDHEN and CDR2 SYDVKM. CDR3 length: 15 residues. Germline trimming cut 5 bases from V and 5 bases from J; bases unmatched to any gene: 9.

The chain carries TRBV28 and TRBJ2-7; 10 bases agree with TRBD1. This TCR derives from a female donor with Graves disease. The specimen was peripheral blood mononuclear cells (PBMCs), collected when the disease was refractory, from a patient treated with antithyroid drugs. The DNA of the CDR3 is TGTGCCAGCAGTCCCGGGGACAGGGGAGGCAACGAGCAGTACTTC. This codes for CASSPGDRGGNEQYF.